The 6 T cell receptor beta chains presented below share a single source sample, sequenced in a study of blood T cell repertoires in COVID-19. Sequenced by immunoSEQ multiplex PCR; TCRdb stores in-frame clones only, minus some. The sample holds hundreds of thousands of clones; 85% to 90% are singletons and the top ten take approximately 0.25%. Sample: peripheral blood. Receptor source: a woman aged 18-30 years with acute or convalescent COVID-19.

This clone was counted a single time. The chain carries TRBV7-9 and TRBJ2-1, with 10 bases fitting TRBD1. The V and J ends lost 5 bases and 9 bases, in that order; junction bases with no gene match: 13. Germline V gene data show CDR1 as SEHNR and CDR2 as FQNEAQ (reference sequence). This CDR3 has 16 amino acids. In DNA form, the CDR3 reads TGTGCCAGCAGCCCGGAGACAGGGGGCGGGTCCAGTGAGCAGTTCTTC. It specifies CASSPETGGGSSEQFF.

The CDR3 loop is CASSLAIGQGYNEQFF. The DNA for the CDR3 is TGTGCCAGCAGCTTGGCCATCGGACAGGGATACAATGAGCAGTTCTTC. This chain uses TRBV5-4 with TRBJ2-1, with 8 bases aligning to TRBD1. V shed 0 bases, J shed 4 bases, and the junction held 6 bases outside the gene matches. Germline CDR1 and CDR2: SGHNT and YYREEE (reference sequence). This CDR3 region has 16 residues.

The CDR3 spells CASRQGNEKLFF. CDR3 bases: TGTGCCAGTAGACAGGGTAATGAAAAACTGTTTTTT. J is TRBJ1-4 and V is TRBV19, with D possibly matching TRBD1 (6 bases). Germline V gene sequence: CDR1 LNHDA, CDR2 SQIVND (reference sequence). The CDR3 has 12 amino acids. V lost 6 bases to trimming and J lost 4 bases, with 6 bases between them. The full variable domain, with the rest looked up from reference TRBV19 and TRBJ1-4, is DGGITQSPKYLFRKEGQNVTLSCEQNLNHDAMYWYRQDPGQGLRLIYYSQIVNDFQKGDIAEGYSVSREKKESFPLTVTSAQKNPTAFYLCASRQGNEKLFFGSGTQLSVL.

V usage is TRBV27 and J usage is TRBJ2-3; possible D gene TRBD2, 5 bases. V was trimmed by 2 bases and J by 0 bases, leaving 15 bases between them. CDR3 length: 17 residues. Germline V lookup: CDR1 MNHEY, CDR2 SMNVEV (reference sequence). This CDR3 is CASSLSPGFASTDTQYF. CDR3 DNA sequence: TGTGCCAGCAGTTTAAGTCCGGGGTTTGCTAGCACAGATACGCAGTATTTT.

This clone was counted a single time. This sequence joins TRBV9 and TRBJ2-1, with D perhaps matching TRBD2 (5 bases). This CDR3 is built from 11 residues. The germline CDR1 and CDR2 sequences are SGDLS and YYNGEE. Between the trimmed V and J ends, which lost 10 bases and 4 bases, there was a span of 9 bases. The CDR3 reads CAREGYNEQFF. CDR3 DNA: TGTGCCCGAGAGGGTTACAATGAGCAGTTCTTC.

The chain carries TRBV19 and TRBJ1-2, with TRBD1 as a possible D gene (5 bases). Germline CDR1 reads LNHDA; CDR2 reads SQIVND (reference sequence). V lost 6 bases, J lost 5 bases, and 10 bases lay in between. This CDR3 is built from 12 residues. In DNA form, the CDR3 reads TGTGCCAGTAGCCGGGGGGGTTATGGCTACACCTTC. Residues: CASSRGGYGYTF. Supplemented by reference TRBV19 and TRBJ1-2, the full variable domain reads DGGITQSPKYLFRKEGQNVTLSCEQNLNHDAMYWYRQDPGQGLRLIYYSQIVNDFQKGDIAEGYSVSREKKESFPLTVTSAQKNPTAFYLCASSRGGYGYTFGSGTRLTVV.